This note documents a single TCR beta chain sequence. Its target is unknown. The read stops 3 residues short of the end of the CDR3; the missing end is completed from the germline J gene. This CDR3 contains 14 residues. V shed 6 bases and J 4 bases; nucleotides not matched to a gene: 5. This record belongs to a study of T cells in women clearing cervical HPV infection. Whole-study results and caveats: CIN3+ cases had significantly higher TCR richness than controls; evenness did not differ. A classifier using richness and V gene abundances reached an AUC of around 0.78.

Some clones are missing from TCRdb's copy, which holds only in-frame ones; the method was immunoSEQ multiplex PCR. The repertoire shows some 20,000 clones; the top ten hold 5% to 7%. The receptor's source is a woman between 18 and 75 years old with a cervical HPV16 infection that either progressed to CIN3+ or cleared (not recorded which). Input material: blood buffy coat. The J gene is TRBJ2-1, the V gene TRBV12-3 or TRBV12-4, with TRBD1 matching 8 bases. This CDR3 is CASRSQGAYNEQFF. CDR3 bases read: TGTGCCAGCAGGTCCCAGGGGGCATACAATGAG.